These 4 T cell receptor beta chains share one sample of origin, sequenced in a study of shared clonotypes between healthy human individuals. Sequencing used immunoSEQ multiplex PCR; TCRdb keeps in-frame clones, though not all of them. Of about 2.3 million clones detected, 92% appear once; the ten largest clones hold 0.3% to 0.4%. Sequenced material: naive CD4+ T cells from PBMCs. Specified subset: CD45RA+ positively selected. The receptors were gathered from a man in his late teens or twenties in good health. Some clones in this sample may be carry-over from other donors' samples.

The chain carries TRBV15 and TRBJ1-5, with D perhaps TRBD1 (6 bases). There are 17 residues in the CDR3. Germline CDR1 LNHNV, CDR2 YYDKDF (reference sequence). V lost 4 bases, J lost 1 base, and 17 bases lay in between. For the CDR3, the DNA is TGTGCCACCAGCACCGGGTTTGGGGGCGGGAGCAATCAGCCCCAGCATTTT. It encodes CATSTGFGGGSNQPQHF.

V usage is TRBV5-5 and J usage is TRBJ2-7; TRBD2 matches at 9 bases. V shed 3 bases and J 3 bases; nucleotides not matched to a gene: 7. The germline gives CDR1 SGHKS, CDR2 YYEKEE (reference sequence). The CDR3 is made up of 15 amino acids. The CDR3 sequence: CASSWEGLAVYEQYF. As DNA, the CDR3 is TGTGCCAGCAGCTGGGAGGGACTAGCCGTCTACGAGCAGTACTTC.

This chain's CDR3 is CAWSEPGQIYGYTF. The CDR3 DNA is TGTGCCTGGAGTGAACCGGGACAGATCTATGGCTACACCTTC. V and J are TRBV30 and TRBJ1-2, with 7 bases lining up with TRBD1. Losses at the gene ends were 1 base for V and 4 bases for J; bases not matched to a gene: 6. This CDR3 contains 14 residues. The germline CDR1 and CDR2 sequences are GTSNPN and SVGIG (reference sequence). The whole variable domain, filled in from reference TRBV30 and TRBJ1-2, reads SQTIHQWPATLVQPVGSPLSLECTVEGTSNPNLYWYRQAAGRGLQLLFYSVGIGQISSEVPQNLSASRPQDRQFILSSKKLLLSDSGFYLCAWSEPGQIYGYTFGSGTRLTVV.

This chain joins TRBV5-5 and TRBJ1-5; D might be TRBD1 (6 bases). Trimming stripped 2 bases from V and 0 bases from J, with 18 bases between. This CDR3 is 18 amino acids long. From germline, CDR1 is SGHKS and CDR2 YYEKEE (reference sequence). In nucleotides, the CDR3 is TGTGCCAGCAGCTTAAGCCCGGGACACCCGTATAGCAATCAGCCCCAGCATTTT. It specifies CASSLSPGHPYSNQPQHF.